These T cell receptor beta chains were read from a single sample in a study of cytomegalovirus exposure and HLA in healthy donors. Assay: immunoSEQ multiplex PCR; the TCRdb copy retains only in-frame clones and omits some. The data show more than 100,000 clones, with around four fifths seen just once and 1.3% to 1.5% held by the top ten. Sequences were obtained from PBMCs. These receptor sequences come from a woman aged 40 to 49 in good health and CMV-seronegative. CDR3s include the opening cysteine and the closing phenylalanine or tryptophan. A D gene is named only where the DNA matches it firmly. Rows give clone size only sometimes, using once, few, many, or a class for an expanded clone.

J: TRBJ2-1; D: TRBD2; size: -; V: TRBV25-1; CDR3: CASSEPSGATNEQFF; DNA: TGTGCCAGCAGTGAACCTAGCGGGGCAACTAATGAGCAGTTCTTC
J: TRBJ2-2; D: -; size: -; V: TRBV2; CDR3: CAGGSVSDGELFF; DNA: TGTGCCGGGGGGAGCGTCTCGGACGGGGAGCTGTTTTTT
J: TRBJ1-3; D: TRBD1; size: -; V: TRBV7-6; CDR3: CASSLTGDLSGNTIYF; DNA: TGTGCCAGCAGCTTGACAGGGGACCTCTCTGGAAACACCATATATTTT
J: TRBJ1-4; D: -; size: -; V: TRBV29-1; CDR3: CSVEDGRQVTNEKLFF; DNA: TGCAGCGTTGAAGACGGACGACAGGTCACTAATGAAAAACTGTTTTTT
J: TRBJ2-1; D: TRBD2; size: -; V: TRBV19; CDR3: CASSLPGLAGEGEQFF; DNA: TGTGCCAGTAGTTTACCGGGACTAGCGGGAGAGGGTGAGCAGTTCTTC
J: TRBJ2-4; D: TRBD1; size: -; V: TRBV10-3; CDR3: CAISPRGAGGETKNIQYF; DNA: TGTGCCATCAGCCCACGTGGTGCAGGGGGCGAGACCAAAAACATTCAGTACTTC
J: TRBJ2-2; D: -; size: once; V: TRBV7-9; CDR3: CASSLDFAGELFF; DNA: TGTGCCAGCAGCTTAGATTTCGCCGGGGAGCTGTTTTTT
J: TRBJ2-5; D: TRBD2; size: few; V: TRBV5-4; CDR3: CASSTRLAGETQYF; DNA: TGTGCCAGCAGCACCCGACTAGCGGGAGAGACCCAGTACTTC
J: TRBJ1-5; D: TRBD1; size: -; V: TRBV4-3; CDR3: CASSPRTGDQPQHF; DNA: TGCGCCAGCAGCCCAAGGACAGGGGATCAGCCCCAGCATTTT
J: TRBJ2-2; D: -; size: -; V: TRBV5-4; CDR3: CASSSRQRELFF; DNA: TGTGCCAGCAGCTCGCGGCAGCGGGAGCTGTTTTTT
J: TRBJ1-5; D: TRBD1; size: -; V: TRBV18; CDR3: CASSLGQGNNQPQHF; DNA: TGTGCCAGCTCACTGGGACAGGGGAACAATCAGCCCCAGCATTTT
J: TRBJ2-1; D: -; size: -; V: TRBV7-2; CDR3: CASSPTGGSSYNEQFF; DNA: TGTGCCAGCAGCCCAACCGGGGGAAGCTCCTACAATGAGCAGTTCTTC
J: TRBJ1-2; D: -; size: -; V: TRBV5-1; CDR3: CASSLGGSEFSYGYTF; DNA: TGCGCCAGCAGCTTGGGGGGCAGCGAGTTCAGCTATGGCTACACCTTC
J: TRBJ1-4; D: TRBD1; size: -; V: TRBV5-6; CDR3: CASSGGGGTGINEKLFF; DNA: TGTGCCAGCAGCGGCGGCGGTGGGACAGGGATTAATGAAAAACTGTTTTTT
J: TRBJ1-1; D: -; size: -; V: TRBV28; CDR3: CASSQAGRGNEAFF; DNA: TGTGCCAGCAGTCAAGCCGGGAGGGGGAATGAAGCTTTCTTT
J: TRBJ1-4; D: -; size: -; V: TRBV5-1; CDR3: CASSSGGTTNEKLFF; DNA: TGCGCCAGCAGCTCGGGAGGGACAACTAATGAAAAACTGTTTTTT
J: TRBJ2-7; D: TRBD2; size: -; V: TRBV29-1; CDR3: CSVFGGGITYEQYF; DNA: TGCAGCGTTTTTGGCGGGGGGATCACCTACGAGCAGTACTTC
J: TRBJ1-2; D: TRBD1; size: -; V: TRBV11-2; CDR3: CASSFGDSNYGYTF; DNA: TGTGCCAGCAGCTTCGGGGACAGCAACTATGGCTACACCTTC
J: TRBJ2-3; D: -; size: -; V: TRBV2; CDR3: CASSIDSGGTDTQYF; DNA: TGTGCCAGCAGTATTGACAGTGGCGGCACAGATACGCAGTATTTT
J: TRBJ1-4; D: -; size: -; V: TRBV28; CDR3: CASGGSGFLFKLFF; DNA: TGTGCCAGCGGGGGGTCTGGGTTTTTGTTCAAACTGTTTTTT
J: TRBJ1-2; D: -; size: -; V: TRBV14; CDR3: CASSQGQVYGYTF; DNA: TGTGCCAGCAGCCAGGGGCAGGTCTATGGCTACACCTTC
J: TRBJ2-6; D: -; size: -; V: TRBV5-8; CDR3: CASSHRTVWNVLTF; DNA: TGTGCCAGCAGCCATCGGACAGTTTGGAACGTCCTGACTTTC
J: TRBJ1-1; D: TRBD1; size: -; V: TRBV7-2; CDR3: CASSQQGNLLRAFF; DNA: TGTGCCAGCAGCCAACAGGGGAACCTACTTAGAGCTTTCTTT
J: TRBJ1-1; D: -; size: many; V: TRBV9; CDR3: CASSVGGNRPNTEAFF; DNA: TGTGCCAGCAGCGTAGGAGGGAACAGACCGAACACTGAAGCTTTCTTT
J: TRBJ2-3; D: -; size: -; V: TRBV7-3; CDR3: CASSPNTDTQYF; DNA: TGTGCCAGCAGCCCCAACACAGATACGCAGTATTTT
J: TRBJ1-2; D: TRBD1; size: -; V: TRBV29-1; CDR3: CSVDPGQGDYGYTF; DNA: TGCAGCGTTGATCCGGGACAGGGGGACTATGGCTACACCTTC
J: TRBJ1-2; D: TRBD1; size: -; V: TRBV5-1; CDR3: CASSLGDRVKSYTF; DNA: TGCGCCAGCAGCTTGGGGGACAGGGTCAAAAGCTACACCTTC
J: TRBJ1-1; D: TRBD1; size: few; V: TRBV6-6; CDR3: CASSWDRMNTEAFF; DNA: TGTGCCAGCAGTTGGGACAGAATGAACACTGAAGCTTTCTTT